The rows below give T cell receptor beta chains drawn from one sample of a study of graft-versus-host responses after intestinal transplantation. The method was immunoSEQ multiplex PCR; TCRdb's version includes in-frame clones alone and lacks a portion of them. The sample lists 40,000 or so clones; around nine tenths were seen once. Sequenced here: PBMCs, sampled roughly 270 days after transplant. The receptors derive from a human patient who received an intestinal transplant, so some T cells may come from the graft donor. CDR3s include the opening cysteine and the closing phenylalanine or tryptophan. Each record gives: clone size, D gene, J gene, V gene, CDR3 DNA, CDR3 protein. The D gene is left open where the match is weak. Not all rows give a size; the values are once, few, many and, for expanded clones, a class.

abundance: .
d_gene: .
j_gene: TRBJ1-3
v_gene: TRBV5-1
CDR3nt: TGCGCCAGCAGCTTTCAGGGAGAGGAGCGAAACACCATATATTTT
CDR3aa: CASSFQGEERNTIYF

abundance: .
d_gene: .
j_gene: TRBJ2-4
v_gene: TRBV6-6
CDR3nt: TGTGCCAGCAGCGGAACGAACAAAAACATTCAGTACTTC
CDR3aa: CASSGTNKNIQYF

abundance: .
d_gene: TRBD1
j_gene: TRBJ1-1
v_gene: TRBV27
CDR3nt: TGTGCCAGCAGTTTATCCCAGGGGGGTAACACTGAAGCTTTCTTT
CDR3aa: CASSLSQGGNTEAFF

abundance: .
d_gene: TRBD2
j_gene: TRBJ2-3
v_gene: TRBV10-1
CDR3nt: TGCGCCAGCGGACCGGGACTAGCGGGGATAGATACGCAGTATTTT
CDR3aa: CASGPGLAGIDTQYF

abundance: .
d_gene: .
j_gene: TRBJ2-1
v_gene: TRBV13
CDR3nt: TGTGCCAGCAGCCTTCAGTACAATGAGCAGTTCTTC
CDR3aa: CASSLQYNEQFF

abundance: .
d_gene: .
j_gene: TRBJ2-7
v_gene: TRBV10-3
CDR3nt: TGTGCCATCAGTGAGTCGACTCGGGGGTACGAGCAGTACTTC
CDR3aa: CAISESTRGYEQYF

abundance: .
d_gene: TRBD1
j_gene: TRBJ2-5
v_gene: TRBV30
CDR3nt: TGTGCCTGGAGTTTGGACAGGGGGGAGACCCAGTACTTC
CDR3aa: CAWSLDRGETQYF

abundance: .
d_gene: .
j_gene: TRBJ1-4
v_gene: TRBV29-1
CDR3nt: TGCAGTGGCCGGGACCCTAATGAAAAACTGTTTTTT
CDR3aa: CSGRDPNEKLFF

abundance: once
d_gene: TRBD2
j_gene: TRBJ2-1
v_gene: TRBV10-3
CDR3nt: TGTGCCGCCTTAGGTCTAGCGGGGGGCTCCTTCTTC
CDR3aa: CAALGLAGGSFF

abundance: .
d_gene: .
j_gene: TRBJ2-5
v_gene: TRBV9
CDR3nt: TGTGCCAGCAGCACCAGTCTCCAAGAGACCCAGTACTTC
CDR3aa: CASSTSLQETQYF

abundance: .
d_gene: .
j_gene: TRBJ2-5
v_gene: TRBV4-1
CDR3nt: TGCGCCAGCAGCCAAGTTGGAACCAAAGGGACCCAGTACTTC
CDR3aa: CASSQVGTKGTQYF

abundance: .
d_gene: .
j_gene: TRBJ1-1
v_gene: TRBV9
CDR3nt: TGTGCCAGCAGCGTAGGGGGCAGCACTGAAGCTTTCTTT
CDR3aa: CASSVGGSTEAFF

abundance: .
d_gene: .
j_gene: TRBJ2-7
v_gene: TRBV5-1
CDR3nt: TGCGCCAGCAGCGGGGGAGGGGGCAACGAGCAGTACTTC
CDR3aa: CASSGGGGNEQYF

abundance: .
d_gene: .
j_gene: TRBJ1-1
v_gene: TRBV4-1
CDR3nt: TGCGCCAGCAGCCACGAAGGGGGGACTGAAGCTTTCTTT
CDR3aa: CASSHEGGTEAFF

abundance: .
d_gene: .
j_gene: TRBJ2-1
v_gene: TRBV6-1
CDR3nt: TGTGCCAGCAGTGAACTTTGGGGCAATGAGCAGTTCTTC
CDR3aa: CASSELWGNEQFF

abundance: once
d_gene: TRBD2
j_gene: TRBJ2-1
v_gene: TRBV10-1
CDR3nt: TGCGCCAGCAGTGATGGCGGGGGGGCGATCTACAATGAGCAGTTCTTC
CDR3aa: CASSDGGGAIYNEQFF

abundance: .
d_gene: .
j_gene: TRBJ1-4
v_gene: TRBV6-1
CDR3nt: TGTGCCAGCAGTGTTGGCAATGGAGGACTAGGAGTCCCCGCGAGAGAAAAACTGTTTTTT
CDR3aa: CASSVGNGGLGVPAREKLFF

abundance: .
d_gene: .
j_gene: TRBJ1-5
v_gene: TRBV18
CDR3nt: TGTGCCAGCTCACCACGGGGCAATAGATATCAGCCCCAGCATTTT
CDR3aa: CASSPRGNRYQPQHF

abundance: .
d_gene: .
j_gene: TRBJ2-1
v_gene: TRBV12-2
CDR3nt: TGTGCAAGTCAGGGGAGCGGGGCCCACTACAATGAGCAGTTCTTC
CDR3aa: CASQGSGAHYNEQFF

abundance: .
d_gene: TRBD2
j_gene: TRBJ2-5
v_gene: TRBV2
CDR3nt: TGTGCCAGCAGTGGTGGGACTAGAAGTGAGACCCAGTACTTC
CDR3aa: CASSGGTRSETQYF

abundance: .
d_gene: .
j_gene: TRBJ2-7
v_gene: TRBV11-3
CDR3nt: TGTGCCAGCAGCTTAGATCGGCGCGGCGGCCGCCGCTACGAGCAGTACTTC
CDR3aa: CASSLDRRGGRRYEQYF

abundance: .
d_gene: TRBD1
j_gene: TRBJ2-5
v_gene: TRBV6-1
CDR3nt: TGTGCCAGCAGTGAATTACCTTCCGGGACAGGGTACGAGACCCAGTACTTC
CDR3aa: CASSELPSGTGYETQYF

abundance: .
d_gene: TRBD1
j_gene: TRBJ1-2
v_gene: TRBV28
CDR3nt: TGTGCCAGCAGCCCACTACAGGGGGCGCAAGCTAACTATGGCTACACCTTC
CDR3aa: CASSPLQGAQANYGYTF

abundance: .
d_gene: TRBD2
j_gene: TRBJ2-3
v_gene: TRBV7-3
CDR3nt: TGTGCCAGCAGCTTGGGAGCGGGGGTCACAGATACGCAGTATTTT
CDR3aa: CASSLGAGVTDTQYF

abundance: .
d_gene: .
j_gene: TRBJ1-2
v_gene: TRBV6-6
CDR3nt: TGTGCCAGCAGTTACAACCGGCCCCAGGAACTTTATGGCTACACCTTC
CDR3aa: CASSYNRPQELYGYTF

abundance: .
d_gene: .
j_gene: TRBJ2-1
v_gene: TRBV5-1
CDR3nt: TGCGCCAGCAGCGGGGACGGCAATGAGCAGTTCTTC
CDR3aa: CASSGDGNEQFF

abundance: .
d_gene: .
j_gene: TRBJ2-7
v_gene: TRBV5-1
CDR3nt: TGCGCCAGCAGCTTGGCAGCTTCCTACGAGCAGTACTTC
CDR3aa: CASSLAASYEQYF

abundance: .
d_gene: .
j_gene: TRBJ2-7
v_gene: TRBV5-1
CDR3nt: TGCGCCAGCAGCTTTGAACCGGGACTGGCCTACGAGCAGTACTTC
CDR3aa: CASSFEPGLAYEQYF

abundance: .
d_gene: .
j_gene: TRBJ2-1
v_gene: TRBV2
CDR3nt: TGTGCCAGCAGCTCCTTTGTAGTTGGGCAGTTCTTC
CDR3aa: CASSSFVVGQFF

abundance: .
d_gene: .
j_gene: TRBJ2-3
v_gene: TRBV29-1
CDR3nt: TGCAGCGTTGAAGAAGCCGGGATCGGGACAGATACGCAGTATTTT
CDR3aa: CSVEEAGIGTDTQYF

abundance: .
d_gene: .
j_gene: TRBJ2-2
v_gene: TRBV2
CDR3nt: TGTGCCTCAGGTGAGGCACGAAACACCGGGGAGCTGTTTTTT
CDR3aa: CASGEARNTGELFF

abundance: .
d_gene: TRBD2
j_gene: TRBJ2-5
v_gene: TRBV2
CDR3nt: TGTGCCAGCAGTACAACCCTTAGCGGGGGAGAGACCCAGTACTTC
CDR3aa: CASSTTLSGGETQYF

abundance: once
d_gene: TRBD2
j_gene: TRBJ2-1
v_gene: TRBV6-1
CDR3nt: TGTGCCAGCAGTGAAAGACTAGCGGATTACAATGAGCAGTTCTTC
CDR3aa: CASSERLADYNEQFF

abundance: .
d_gene: .
j_gene: TRBJ2-2
v_gene: TRBV5-4
CDR3nt: TGTGCCAGCAGCTTTAAAAGTCGGAGCGCCGGGGAGCTGTTTTTT
CDR3aa: CASSFKSRSAGELFF